These 8 T cell receptor beta chains came from one sample sequenced in a study of blood T cells in healthy people across ages. Next came a second PCR, run for about 7 to 11 cycles, which used a sample-barcoded 5' primer along with a J-beta primer mix. Each CDR3 protein is one row after TCRdb ran MiXCR on the 5' RACE reads. Here the sample spans about 1,500,000 distinct CDR3 sequences, roughly 28% being singletons. The sample comprised blood. These receptors were obtained from a woman in her 30s in good health.

This chain links TRBV12-3 or TRBV12-4 with TRBJ2-2; D is perhaps TRBD1 (6 bases). The CDR3 sequence is 14 residues long. The germline V and J ends were trimmed by 11 bases and 4 bases, with 17 bases remaining between them. Written as DNA, the CDR3 is TGTGCCTTATCCTATCCGACAGGCACCGGGGAGCTGTTTTTT. Amino acid sequence: CALSYPTGTGELFF.

This clonotype was recorded many times. The V gene is TRBV27, the J gene TRBJ1-2; D gene uncertain. Germline V gene lookup returns CDR1 MNHEY and CDR2 SMNVEV (reference sequence). Trimming cost V 5 bases and J 4 bases, with 17 bases left between them. The CDR3 contains 15 residues. CDR3 amino acids: CASSPNPEHTYGYTF. CDR3 bases: TGTGCCAGCAGTCCCAACCCCGAGCATACCTATGGCTACACCTTC.

In DNA, the CDR3 is TGTGCCAGCGGGGGACAGATCTACAATGAGCAGTTCTTC. Protein product: CASGGQIYNEQFF. V usage is TRBV6-1 and J usage is TRBJ2-1; 7 nucleotides line up with TRBD1. Germline V CDR1 and CDR2: MNHNS, SASEGT. The CDR3 is 13 residues long. Unmatched junction bases numbered 4, after V lost 8 bases and J lost 3 bases.

The rearrangement joins TRBV5-1 to TRBJ2-7, with 9 positions matching TRBD1. The germline gives CDR1 SGHRS, CDR2 YFSETQ. The J segment lost 5 bases and the V segment lost 0 bases, leaving 6 bases of the junction unmatched. This CDR3 has 15 amino acids. The CDR3 DNA follows: TGCGCCAGCAGCTTGGACAGGGGGCCGATCAACGAGCAGTACTTC. Residues: CASSLDRGPINEQYF.

This chain uses TRBV28 with TRBJ1-2, with 10 bases lining up with TRBD1. The CDR3 is 14 amino acids. J was trimmed by 7 bases and V by 3 bases; bases with no gene match: 5. CDR1 and CDR2 from the germline V gene are MDHEN and SYDVKM. The CDR3 DNA reads TGTGCCAGCAGTTTCTCGACAGGGGGCATTGGCTACACCTTC. Residues: CASSFSTGGIGYTF.

In this sample, this clonotype turned up a few times. The genes are TRBV4-1 and TRBJ2-1, with D perhaps being TRBD1 or TRBD2 (5 bases each). The germline gives CDR1 MGHRA, CDR2 YSYEKL. V was clipped by 4 bases and J by 6 bases, with 16 bases between them. The CDR3 covers 15 residues. In nucleotides, the CDR3 is TGCGCCAGCAGCCCCCGGGGCGCCTGGGCCAATGAGCAGTTCTTC. This sequence encodes CASSPRGAWANEQFF.

On this clonotype itself: Being one base from a much bigger clone, this may be a read error. The chain carries TRBV7-9 and TRBJ2-5; D gene unclear. The ends were cut back, 3 bases at V and 11 bases at J, with 16 bases in the middle. Germline V gene data show CDR1 as SEHNR and CDR2 as FQNEAQ (reference sequence). The CDR3 has 13 amino acids. In nucleotides, the CDR3 is TGTGCCAGCAGCTTGCTAGTCTACAATGAGCAGTACTTC. Translated: CASSLLVYNEQYF.

Comment on this clonotype: Just one base apart from a much larger clone, this may be a read error. The chain couples TRBV4-3 to TRBJ2-5, with a weak D call TRBD1 (5 bases). The CDR3 is made up of 15 amino acids. Germline V gene sequence: CDR1 LGHNA, CDR2 YSLEER. V lost 1 base and J 7 bases, leaving 16 bases between the germline ends. CDR3 DNA sequence: TGCGCCAGCAGCCAAGGTCACACGGGTAGGGGGACCCAGTACTTC. Its protein is CASSQGHTGRGTQYF.